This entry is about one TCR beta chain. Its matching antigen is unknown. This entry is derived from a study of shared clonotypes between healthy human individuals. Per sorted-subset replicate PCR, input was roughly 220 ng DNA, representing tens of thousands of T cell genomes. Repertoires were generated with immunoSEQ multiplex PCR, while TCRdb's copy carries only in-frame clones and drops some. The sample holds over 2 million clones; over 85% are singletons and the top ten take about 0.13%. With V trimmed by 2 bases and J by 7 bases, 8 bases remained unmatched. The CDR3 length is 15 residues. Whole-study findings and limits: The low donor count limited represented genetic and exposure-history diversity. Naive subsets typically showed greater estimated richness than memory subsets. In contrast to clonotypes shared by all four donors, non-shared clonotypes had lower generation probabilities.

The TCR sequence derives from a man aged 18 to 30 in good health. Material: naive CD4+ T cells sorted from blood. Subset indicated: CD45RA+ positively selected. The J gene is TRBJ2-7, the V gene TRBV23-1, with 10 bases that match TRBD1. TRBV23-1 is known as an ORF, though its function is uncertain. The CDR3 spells CASSQGDRGLEEQYF. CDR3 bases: TGCGCCAGCAGTCAAGGGGACAGGGGATTGGAGGAGCAGTACTTC.